These 25 T cell receptor beta chains share one sample of origin, sequenced in a study of blood T cell repertoires in COVID-19. Assay: immunoSEQ multiplex PCR; the TCRdb copy retains only in-frame clones and omits some. This table holds 200,000 or so clones, approximately 84% found once. Sample: peripheral blood. The receptors were sampled from a man aged 35-49 years with active or convalescent COVID-19.

This chain links TRBV4-2 with TRBJ2-5, with D maybe TRBD2 (7 bases). The V end lost 0 bases, the J end lost 4 bases, and 24 bases lay between the germline ends. Per germline, CDR1 LGHNA and CDR2 YNFKEQ. The CDR3 loop spans 19 amino acids. The CDR3 spells CASSQDLGAGAVEGETQYF. The CDR3 DNA reads as TGTGCCAGCAGCCAAGATCTCGGCGCGGGGGCTGTGGAGGGAGAGACCCAGTACTTC.

This chain joins TRBV19 and TRBJ1-1; 9 bases agree with TRBD1. The junction had 9 bases not matched to a gene; V was cut back by 10 bases and J by 6 bases. From germline, CDR1 is LNHDA and CDR2 SQIVND (reference sequence). This CDR3 contains 13 residues. The CDR3 bases are TGTGCCACTCGGACAGGGGCGCCTCCTGAAGCTTTCTTT. Amino acid sequence: CATRTGAPPEAFF.

This clone has more than one count but fewer than ten. This chain links TRBV19 with TRBJ1-5; a weak D match, TRBD1 (6 bases). The germline V and J ends were trimmed by 6 bases and 7 bases, with 16 bases remaining between them. Germline values: CDR1 LNHDA, CDR2 SQIVND (reference sequence). The CDR3 runs to 14 residues. Here the CDR3 reads CASRRGGARQPQHF. For the CDR3, the DNA is TGTGCCAGTAGGCGTGGGGGGGCGAGGCAGCCCCAGCATTTT.

This chain uses TRBV27 with TRBJ1-5; 8 nucleotides align to TRBD1. Germline V lookup: CDR1 MNHEY, CDR2 SMNVEV (reference sequence). This CDR3 is 17 amino acids long. Germline trimming cut 3 bases from V and 6 bases from J; bases unmatched to any gene: 13. CDR3 in amino acids: CASSFSLDRGLGQPQHF. DNA for the CDR3: TGTGCCAGCAGTTTTTCTCTAGACAGGGGCTTGGGTCAGCCCCAGCATTTT.

The table lists this clone with a few counts. This chain connects TRBV6-5 to TRBJ1-1; a possible D gene is TRBD1 (6 bases). Trimming stripped 6 bases from V and 0 bases from J, with 11 bases between. This CDR3 has 14 residues. Looked up from germline, CDR1 is MNHEY and CDR2 is SVGAGI. CDR3 sequence (DNA): TGTGCCAGCAGCTATACAGGGCTGAACACTGAAGCTTTCTTT. It codes for CASSYTGLNTEAFF.

The V gene is TRBV3-1 (or the pseudogene TRBV3-2), the J gene TRBJ1-2; D unresolved. V was shortened by 5 bases and J by 2 bases, with 15 bases between the two germline ends. The CDR3 loop spans 15 amino acids. CDR1 LGHDT and CDR2 YNNKEL come from the germline V gene (reference sequence). The chain's CDR3 is CASSNGLTPNYGYTF. The CDR3 DNA reads as TGTGCCAGCAGCAACGGACTGACTCCAAACTATGGCTACACCTTC.

This clone was seen more than once but under ten times. The CDR3 region is CASSPTQGAPRPYNEQFF. The CDR3 DNA follows: TGTGCCAGCAGTCCTACCCAGGGGGCGCCTAGACCCTACAATGAGCAGTTCTTC. The chain joins TRBV7-9 to TRBJ2-1; 8 bases are shared with TRBD1. Per germline, CDR1 SEHNR and CDR2 FQNEAQ (reference sequence). V gave up 6 bases and J gave up 2 bases; unmatched junction bases: 15. This CDR3 contains 18 residues.

V gene TRBV6-5 combines with J gene TRBJ1-2; weak D call: TRBD1 (6 bases). V was shortened by 5 bases and J by 2 bases, with 15 bases between the two germline ends. This CDR3 contains 15 residues. Germline assignment: CDR1 MNHEY and CDR2 SVGAGI. CDR3 DNA: TGTGCCAGCAGTACTCTCACAGGGAGAAACTATGGCTACACCTTC. This translates into CASSTLTGRNYGYTF.

This clone was seen only once. The chain carries TRBV6-5 and TRBJ1-5; 8 nucleotides line up with TRBD1. The V gene end was trimmed by 6 bases and the J gene end by 6 bases; junction bases not matched to a gene: 10. The CDR3 loop spans 15 amino acids. CDR1 MNHEY and CDR2 SVGAGI come from the germline V gene. The chain's CDR3 is CASRETGALSQPQHF. In DNA, the CDR3 is TGTGCCAGCAGGGAGACAGGGGCATTGTCTCAGCCCCAGCATTTT.

This clone was counted once. The chain has TRBV7-8 and TRBJ2-7, with 7 bases identical to TRBD1. The trim removed 5 bases at V and 3 bases at J, leaving 4 bases unmatched. The CDR3 contains 13 residues. CDR1 and CDR2 from the germline V gene are SGHVS and FQNEAQ. The CDR3 here is CASSPGTVYEQYF. DNA of the CDR3: TGTGCCAGCAGCCCTGGGACAGTCTACGAGCAGTACTTC.

The chain joins TRBV7-3 to TRBJ2-3, with TRBD1 matching over 7 bases. The ends lost 5 bases at V and 4 bases at J; junction bases unmatched: 6. This CDR3 has 14 residues. Germline CDR1 reads SGHTA; CDR2 reads FQGTGA. The CDR3 bases are TGTGCCAGCAGCCGGACAGGAGGTGCAGATACGCAGTATTTT. This sequence encodes CASSRTGGADTQYF.

The CDR3 sequence is CASSSNPSGAEAFF. The CDR3 DNA reads TGTGCCAGCAGCTCCAACCCTTCAGGGGCTGAAGCTTTCTTT. The chain carries TRBV7-9 and TRBJ1-1, with D perhaps TRBD1 (6 bases). CDR1 is SEHNR, CDR2 FQNEAQ, per germline (reference sequence). The CDR3 extends over 14 amino acids. Trimming stripped 4 bases from V and 6 bases from J, with 15 bases between. Using reference TRBV7-9 and TRBJ1-1 for the parts outside the CDR3, the full variable domain is DTGVSQNPRHKITKRGQNVTFRCDPISEHNRLYWYRQTLGQGPEFLTYFQNEAQLEKSRLLSDRFSAERPKGSFSTLEIQRTEQGDSAMYLCASSSNPSGAEAFFGQGTRLTVV.

The rearrangement links TRBV30 to TRBJ2-2, with D possibly TRBD2 on 6 matching bases. Germline V CDR1 and CDR2: GTSNPN, SVGIG (reference sequence). The CDR3 covers 19 residues. V lost 0 bases, J lost 2 bases, and 22 bases lay in between. The DNA for the CDR3 is TGTGCCTGGAGTGTAAGGAGGGTCTACACCTTGGAAAACACCGGGGAGCTGTTTTTT. It translates to CAWSVRRVYTLENTGELFF.

The rearrangement joins TRBV28 to TRBJ1-1; 10 nucleotides match TRBD1. The CDR3 covers 15 residues. In germline, CDR1 is MDHEN, CDR2 SYDVKM. The ends lost 5 bases at V and 7 bases at J; junction bases unmatched: 10. Here the CDR3 reads CASSIGTGVSREAFF. CDR3 DNA sequence: TGTGCCAGCAGTATCGGGACAGGGGTATCTCGTGAAGCTTTCTTT.

This clone occurred a few times. Other DNA sequences in the same sample also yield this CDR3. V is TRBV12-3 or TRBV12-4 and J is TRBJ1-5; unclear D gene. The germline V and J ends were trimmed by 3 bases and 2 bases, with 5 bases remaining between them. CDR3 length: 13 residues. CDR3 protein: CASSLRGNQPQHF. As DNA, the CDR3 is TGTGCCAGCAGTTTGAGAGGCAATCAGCCCCAGCATTTT.

The rearrangement uses TRBV4-1 and TRBJ2-1; 11 bases align to TRBD1. Trimming at V came to 2 bases and at J to 0 bases, leaving 3 bases not matched to a gene. Germline lookup yields CDR1 MGHRA and CDR2 YSYEKL. This CDR3 contains 17 residues. In nucleotides, the CDR3 is TGCGCCAGCAGCCAAACCGGGACAGGGGGCTCCTACAATGAGCAGTTCTTC. Amino acids: CASSQTGTGGSYNEQFF.

J is TRBJ1-2 and V is TRBV7-3; maybe TRBD1 (5 bases). Per germline, CDR1 SGHTA and CDR2 FQGTGA. Deletions cut 5 bases from V and 8 bases from J, with 15 bases between. This CDR3 region has 13 residues. The CDR3 sequence: CASSQMVGEGYTF. CDR3 nucleotides: TGTGCCAGCAGCCAAATGGTAGGGGAAGGCTACACCTTC.

This chain joins TRBV27 and TRBJ2-3; 7 bases are a match to TRBD2. Germline V gene lookup returns CDR1 MNHEY and CDR2 SMNVEV (reference sequence). With 10 bases clipped from V and 4 bases from J, the junction kept 5 bases outside the gene matches. The CDR3 has 12 amino acids. CDR3 coding DNA: TGTGCCACCAAGGGAGGGCCAGATACGCAGTATTTT. Translated: CATKGGPDTQYF.

The rearrangement links TRBV10-1 to TRBJ2-2; the D gene is possibly TRBD1 (5 bases). This CDR3 is built from 14 residues. V dropped 8 bases and J dropped 1 base, with 11 bases sitting between them. Germline CDR1 and CDR2: WNHNN and SYGVQD (reference sequence). For the CDR3, the DNA is TGCGCCAGCTCTCGGACAAGGAACACCGGGGAGCTGTTTTTT. It codes for CASSRTRNTGELFF.

V is TRBV19 and J is TRBJ1-5; maybe TRBD1 (5 bases). CDR3 length equals 15 residues. The V and J ends lost 3 bases and 5 bases respectively, with 14 bases between them. CDR1 is LNHDA and CDR2 is SQIVND in the germline V gene (reference sequence). The DNA for the CDR3 is TGTGCCAGTAGTATGGGAGGGGCCTATTATCAGCCCCAGCATTTT. Its translation is CASSMGGAYYQPQHF.

This clone was seen just once. The CDR3 spells CASSPGTSGVQETQYF. The CDR3 DNA reads as TGTGCCAGCAGCCCAGGGACTAGCGGGGTACAAGAGACCCAGTACTTC. This chain connects TRBV11-2 to TRBJ2-5; TRBD2 aligns across 13 bases. There are 16 residues in the CDR3. J was trimmed by 2 bases and V by 5 bases; bases with no gene match: 5. Germline values: CDR1 SGHAT, CDR2 FQNNGV.

This chain uses TRBV28 with TRBJ1-3; 8 bases fit TRBD1. The CDR3 loop spans 16 amino acids. The V gene's germline CDR1 is MDHEN and CDR2 SYDVKM. The ends lost 3 bases at V and 0 bases at J; junction bases unmatched: 4. CDR3 DNA sequence: TGTGCCAGCAGTTTTCAACAGGGGGTCTCTGGAAACACCATATATTTT. Translating it yields CASSFQQGVSGNTIYF. Based on the CDR3 plus reference TRBV28 and TRBJ1-3, the full variable domain is DVKVTQSSRYLVKRTGEKVFLECVQDMDHENMFWYRQDPGLGLRLIYFSYDVKMKEKGDIPEGYSVSREKKERFSLILESASTNQTSMYLCASSFQQGVSGNTIYFGEGSWLTVV.

This clone has just a few counts. The gene calls are TRBV28 and TRBJ2-7; tentative D call: TRBD1 (5 bases). This CDR3 is built from 12 residues. Trimming stripped 4 bases from V and 5 bases from J, with 9 bases between. Germline V lookup: CDR1 MDHEN, CDR2 SYDVKM. CDR3 loop: CASSSTVDEQYF. DNA for the CDR3: TGTGCCAGCAGTTCGACAGTGGACGAGCAGTACTTC.

The chain combines TRBV27 with TRBJ1-1, with D possibly being TRBD1 (5 bases). This CDR3 has 14 residues. The V and J ends lost 2 bases and 10 bases respectively, with 17 bases between them. Germline lookup yields CDR1 MNHEY and CDR2 SMNVEV (reference sequence). The CDR3 region is CASSLSRGLEAAFF. DNA of the CDR3: TGTGCCAGCAGTTTAAGTAGGGGATTGGAAGCAGCTTTCTTT.

This chain links TRBV12-3 or TRBV12-4 with TRBJ1-6; no firm D call. CDR3 size: 13 residues. V lost 6 bases, J lost 8 bases, and 11 bases lay in between. In DNA form, the CDR3 reads TGTGCCAGCAGCCTAGAGACCTATTCACCCCTCCACTTT. This gives the protein CASSLETYSPLHF.